Detailed here is one T cell receptor beta chain. Its target is not known. These data belong to a study of CD8 T cells in ankylosing spondylitis. General study findings and limits: Disease-linked clones reportedly concentrated significantly in matched ankylosing spondylitis synovial fluid. Earlier work had already found some motif variants in reactive arthritis synovial fluid and blood. Ankylosing spondylitis blood appeared to carry a characteristic TCR beta motif of roughly 8 highly homologous variants. Peripheral blood held disease-linked clones only at relatively low frequency, and these were CD8+.

V lost 7 bases to trimming and J lost 3 bases; unmatched junction nucleotides: 13. The germline V gene has CDR1 DFQATT and CDR2 SNEGSKA (reference sequence). This CDR3 contains 16 residues. A quantitative 5'-RACE method, one with molecular barcodes, was used to make TCR beta libraries. TCRdb redid the calling of the 5' RACE reads with MiXCR, one entry per CDR3 protein. Found here are 470,000 or so distinct CDR3 sequences, approximately 26% of them singletons; the top ten hold 0.75% to 0.9%. Sequenced: blood, either unsorted or a sorted T cell fraction (not recorded which). This clonotype was obtained from a male donor with ankylosing spondylitis. V gene TRBV20-1 combines with J gene TRBJ2-3; 10 bases align to TRBD2. CDR3 loop: CSVGGPRLAGTDTQYF. Written as DNA, the CDR3 is TGCAGTGTCGGGGGCCCGAGACTAGCGGGTACAGATACGCAGTATTTT.